This T cell receptor beta chain was identified in a study of molecular identifiers for immune sequencing clone quantification. General observations from the study: Identical TCR molecules sharing a barcode could underestimate highly expanded clone sizes. Over 99% of effector molecules, yet under 1% of naive-cell molecules, were held by clones above 20 RNA copies.

Methods described previously, with TCR primers listed, were used for bulk TCR libraries. A single record per CDR3 protein comes from TCRdb applying MiXCR to the PCR reads. The sample lists about 640,000 distinct CDR3 sequences, just under 20% occurring once. In its sample, this clonotype was seen many times. Its antigen is unidentified. Germline CDR1 reads KGHDR; CDR2 reads SFDVKD. Trimming took off 4 bases at V and 8 bases at J, with 11 bases between the two ends. The CDR3 totals 13 residues. The chain combines TRBV24-1 with TRBJ2-1, with D hard to call. This TCR derives from a human donor in good health. Some libraries in this study had Jurkat cell RNA spiked in. The sequencing sample was made of naive CD8+ T cells from blood, with Jurkat cell RNA spiked in. The subset here: FACS-sorted CD8+CD4-CCR7+CD45RA+ naive T cells. CDR3 nucleotides: TGTGCCACCAGTGACCTACTTAGGGATGAGCAGTTCTTC. It translates to CATSDLLRDEQFF.